This T cell receptor beta chain derives from a study of T cell changes during pregnancy in multiple sclerosis. Trimming removed 2 bases at V and 3 bases at J, with 5 bases between. Germline V lookup: CDR1 SGHTA, CDR2 FQGNSA. The CDR3 has 13 residues. Method: immunoSEQ multiplex PCR; TCRdb's copy keeps in-frame clones and lacks some. Here the sample spans under 85,000 clones, around 90% being singletons. The chain employs TRBV7-2 and TRBJ2-1, with D possibly matching TRBD2 (5 bases). This sequence originates from a female donor with multiple sclerosis, enrolled in a pregnancy study. Sequenced here: CD4+ T cells from peripheral blood mononuclear cells, sampled in the second trimester of pregnancy. The CDR3 bases are TGTGCCAGCAGCTTACGGGGCTACAATGAGCAGTTCTTC. It specifies CASSLRGYNEQFF.